This TCR beta chain appears in the sequencing data of a study of OX40 agonist ivuxolimab in advanced cancers. Study details: Hepatocellular carcinoma, melanoma, renal cell or head and neck cancer was diagnosed in the dose-escalation patients.

Clones were sequenced by immunoSEQ multiplex PCR, and TCRdb holds only the in-frame ones, with some missing. Of about 40,000 clones in the sample, more than 80% are singletons; the top ten hold roughly 2.7%. Trimming stripped 4 bases from V and 1 base from J, with 11 bases between. The germline V gene encodes CDR1 MGHDK and CDR2 SYGVNS. CDR3 length: 16 residues. At cycle 4 day 1, cycle 7 day 1, and baseline, blood was sampled. The sequencing here drew on CD4+ or CD8+ T cells sorted from blood, taken in a trial of the OX40 agonist ivuxolimab. J is TRBJ2-6 and V is TRBV25-1; D might be TRBD1 (6 bases). The TCR sequence derives from an adult with an advanced solid tumor such as melanoma, head and neck, liver or kidney cancer. In DNA form, the CDR3 reads TGTGCCAGCAGTGCGGGACACCAGTCTGGGGCCAACGTCCTGACTTTC. Translated, it gives CASSAGHQSGANVLTF.